The rows below give T cell receptor beta chains drawn from one sample of a study of shared clonotypes between healthy human individuals. Data came from immunoSEQ multiplex PCR; TCRdb stores just in-frame clones and leaves some out. The sample consists of roughly 1,500,000 clones, 98% of them appearing once. Material: naive CD4+ T cells sorted from blood. The receptors here all came from a man aged 30 to 39 in good health. CDR3s include the opening cysteine and the closing phenylalanine or tryptophan. The order of the fields is D gene, J gene, V gene, CDR3 length, CDR3 DNA, CDR3 protein. D genes are given only for firm matches.

d_call: TRBD2
j_call: TRBJ2-7
v_call: TRBV2
cdr3_length: 14
cdr3_nt: TGTGCCAGCACCCGGACTAGCGGGGCCTACGAGCAGTACTTC
cdr3_aa: CASTRTSGAYEQYF

d_call: -
j_call: TRBJ2-3
v_call: TRBV2
cdr3_length: 13
cdr3_nt: TGTGCCAGGCTATGGACAGGCACAGATACGCAGTATTTT
cdr3_aa: CARLWTGTDTQYF

d_call: TRBD1
j_call: TRBJ2-1
v_call: TRBV18
cdr3_length: 19
cdr3_nt: TGTGCCAGCTCACCACGAGGTGGACAGGGAATTAGGTCCTACAATGAGCAGTTCTTC
cdr3_aa: CASSPRGGQGIRSYNEQFF

d_call: TRBD1
j_call: TRBJ2-7
v_call: TRBV7-2
cdr3_length: 14
cdr3_nt: TGTGCCAGCAGCTTAGCGGGACAGATCTACGAGCAGTACTTC
cdr3_aa: CASSLAGQIYEQYF

d_call: -
j_call: TRBJ2-7
v_call: TRBV2
cdr3_length: 14
cdr3_nt: TGTGCCAGTGATAGGGGGACGTACTCCTACGAGCAGTACTTC
cdr3_aa: CASDRGTYSYEQYF

d_call: -
j_call: TRBJ2-1
v_call: TRBV5-1
cdr3_length: 13
cdr3_nt: TGCGCCAGCAGGAGGGCCGCGTACAATGAGCAGTTCTTC
cdr3_aa: CASRRAAYNEQFF

d_call: TRBD1
j_call: TRBJ1-2
v_call: TRBV28
cdr3_length: 16
cdr3_nt: TGTGCCAGCAGCCTCGGGGGGACAGTGACTAACTATGGCTACACCTTC
cdr3_aa: CASSLGGTVTNYGYTF

d_call: TRBD1
j_call: TRBJ1-1
v_call: TRBV5-1
cdr3_length: 14
cdr3_nt: TGCGCCAGCAGCTGGGACAGGAAGAACACTGAAGCTTTCTTT
cdr3_aa: CASSWDRKNTEAFF

d_call: TRBD2
j_call: TRBJ2-1
v_call: TRBV28
cdr3_length: 15
cdr3_nt: TGTGCCAGCAGTTCCCCTAGCGGGAGGGCCGCTGAGCAGTTCTTC
cdr3_aa: CASSSPSGRAAEQFF

d_call: TRBD2
j_call: TRBJ2-7
v_call: TRBV28
cdr3_length: 13
cdr3_nt: TGTGCCACCTCTAGCGGGGAGCCTTACGAGCAGTACTTC
cdr3_aa: CATSSGEPYEQYF

d_call: TRBD2
j_call: TRBJ2-3
v_call: TRBV11-3
cdr3_length: 15
cdr3_nt: TGTGCCAGCAGCAAAACTAGCGGTGGCACAGATACGCAGTATTTT
cdr3_aa: CASSKTSGGTDTQYF

d_call: -
j_call: TRBJ2-1
v_call: TRBV19
cdr3_length: 12
cdr3_nt: TGTGCCAGTAGAAAGTCCAAGTTTGAGCAGTTCTTC
cdr3_aa: CASRKSKFEQFF

d_call: -
j_call: TRBJ1-1
v_call: TRBV2
cdr3_length: 14
cdr3_nt: TGTGCCAGCAGTGAACGACTTACGAACACTGAAGCTTTCTTT
cdr3_aa: CASSERLTNTEAFF

d_call: -
j_call: TRBJ1-5
v_call: TRBV9
cdr3_length: 15
cdr3_nt: TGTGCCAGCAGCGTAGGGTTAGGGCCGCAGCAGCCCCAGCATTTT
cdr3_aa: CASSVGLGPQQPQHF

d_call: TRBD2
j_call: TRBJ2-7
v_call: TRBV5-1
cdr3_length: 15
cdr3_nt: TGCGCCAGCCGGAACTTAGCGGGAGGGCCCAACGAGCAGTACTTC
cdr3_aa: CASRNLAGGPNEQYF

d_call: TRBD2
j_call: TRBJ2-3
v_call: TRBV27
cdr3_length: 18
cdr3_nt: TGTGCCAGCGGTCGAGGGGAGGGGCTAGCGGGAGTTTCAGATACGCAGTATTTT
cdr3_aa: CASGRGEGLAGVSDTQYF